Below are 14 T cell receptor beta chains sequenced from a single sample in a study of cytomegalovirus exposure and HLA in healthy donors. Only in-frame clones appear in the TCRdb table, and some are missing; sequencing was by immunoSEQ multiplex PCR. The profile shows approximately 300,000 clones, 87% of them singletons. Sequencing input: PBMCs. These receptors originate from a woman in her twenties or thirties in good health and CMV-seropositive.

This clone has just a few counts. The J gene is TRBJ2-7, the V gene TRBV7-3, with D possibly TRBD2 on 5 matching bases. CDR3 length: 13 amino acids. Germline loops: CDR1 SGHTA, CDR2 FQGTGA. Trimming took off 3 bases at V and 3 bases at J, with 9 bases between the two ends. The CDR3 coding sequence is TGTGCCAGCAGCTTCGGGAAGGGCTACGAGCAGTACTTC. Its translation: CASSFGKGYEQYF.

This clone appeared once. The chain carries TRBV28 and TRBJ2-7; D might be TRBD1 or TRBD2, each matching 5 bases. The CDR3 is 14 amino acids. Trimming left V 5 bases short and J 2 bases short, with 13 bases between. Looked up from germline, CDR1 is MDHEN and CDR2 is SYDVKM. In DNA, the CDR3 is TGTGCCAGCAGTCTAAGGGACGGAGCCTACGAGCAGTACTTC. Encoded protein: CASSLRDGAYEQYF.

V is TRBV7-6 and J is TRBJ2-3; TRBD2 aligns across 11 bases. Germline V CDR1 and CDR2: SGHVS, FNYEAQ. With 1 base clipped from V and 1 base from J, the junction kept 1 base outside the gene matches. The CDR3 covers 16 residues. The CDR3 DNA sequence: TGTGCCAGCAGCTTAGAACTAGCGGGAGGCACAGATACGCAGTATTTT. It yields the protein CASSLELAGGTDTQYF.

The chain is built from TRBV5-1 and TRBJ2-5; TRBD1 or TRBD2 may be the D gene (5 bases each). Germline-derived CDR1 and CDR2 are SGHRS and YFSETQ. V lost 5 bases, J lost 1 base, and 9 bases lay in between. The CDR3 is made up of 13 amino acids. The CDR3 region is CASRPGTQETQYF. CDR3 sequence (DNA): TGCGCCAGCAGACCCGGGACCCAAGAGACCCAGTACTTC.

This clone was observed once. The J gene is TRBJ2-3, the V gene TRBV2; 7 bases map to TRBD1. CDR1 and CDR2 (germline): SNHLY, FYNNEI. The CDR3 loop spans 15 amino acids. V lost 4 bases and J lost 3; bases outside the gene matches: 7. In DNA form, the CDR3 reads TGTGCCAGCAGTGTGGGCAGGGGGAAAACAGATACGCAGTATTTT. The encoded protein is CASSVGRGKTDTQYF.

For the CDR3, the DNA is TGTGCCAGCAGTCCCAGGGATACCGGGGAGCTGTTTTTT. Translated, it gives CASSPRDTGELFF. V gene TRBV6-6 combines with J gene TRBJ2-2; possibly TRBD1 for D (5 bases). The CDR3 contains 13 residues. The germline CDR1 and CDR2 sequences are MNHNY and SVGAGI (reference sequence). The germline V and J ends were trimmed by 5 bases and 5 bases, with 9 bases remaining between them.

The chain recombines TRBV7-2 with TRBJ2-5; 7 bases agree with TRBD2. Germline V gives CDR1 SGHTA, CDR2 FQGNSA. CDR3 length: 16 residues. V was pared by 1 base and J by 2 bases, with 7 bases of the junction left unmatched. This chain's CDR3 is CASSLGASGGQETQYF. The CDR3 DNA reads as TGTGCCAGCAGCTTAGGTGCTAGCGGAGGGCAAGAGACCCAGTACTTC.

The CDR3 sequence is CSSRITHEQFF. The CDR3 DNA follows: TGCAGTAGTCGGATTACCCATGAGCAGTTCTTC. The chain recombines TRBV29-1 with TRBJ2-1; D is ambiguous. Germline assignment: CDR1 SQVTM and CDR2 ANQGSEA. The CDR3 consists of 11 residues.

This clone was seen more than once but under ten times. The CDR3 region has the DNA TGTGCCAGCAGGCGGGGTCTAGTTTCACCCCTCCACTTT. Protein product: CASRRGLVSPLHF. The chain has TRBV27 and TRBJ1-6; D unclear. The CDR3 loop spans 13 amino acids. Germline V gene data show CDR1 as MNHEY and CDR2 as SMNVEV (reference sequence). Trimming took 6 bases from V and 9 from J, leaving 12 bases between them.

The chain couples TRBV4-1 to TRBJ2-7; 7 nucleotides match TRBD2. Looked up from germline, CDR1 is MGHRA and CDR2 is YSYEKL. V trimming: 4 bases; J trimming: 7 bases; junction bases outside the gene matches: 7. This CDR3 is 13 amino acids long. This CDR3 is CASSRGSKKEQYF. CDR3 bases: TGCGCCAGCAGCCGCGGGAGTAAGAAGGAGCAGTACTTC.

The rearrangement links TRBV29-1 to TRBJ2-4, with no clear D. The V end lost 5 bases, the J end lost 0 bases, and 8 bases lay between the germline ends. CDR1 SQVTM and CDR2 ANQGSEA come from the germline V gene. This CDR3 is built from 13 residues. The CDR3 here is CSVRAIAKNIQYF. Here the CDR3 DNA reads TGCAGCGTTAGGGCCATAGCCAAAAACATTCAGTACTTC. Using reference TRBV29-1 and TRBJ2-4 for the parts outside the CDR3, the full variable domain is SAVISQKPSRDICQRGTSLTIQCQVDSQVTMMFWYRQQPGQSLTLIATANQGSEATYESGFVIDKFPISRPNLTFSTLTVSNMSPEDSSIYLCSVRAIAKNIQYFGAGTRLSVL.

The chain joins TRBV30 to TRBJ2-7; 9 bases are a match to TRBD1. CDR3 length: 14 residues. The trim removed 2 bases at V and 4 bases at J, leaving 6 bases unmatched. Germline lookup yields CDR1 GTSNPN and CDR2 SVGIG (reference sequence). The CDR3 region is CAWSTGTGPYEQYF. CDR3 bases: TGTGCCTGGAGTACCGGGACAGGGCCGTACGAGCAGTACTTC. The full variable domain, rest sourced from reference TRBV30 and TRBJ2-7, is SQTIHQWPATLVQPVGSPLSLECTVEGTSNPNLYWYRQAAGRGLQLLFYSVGIGQISSEVPQNLSASRPQDRQFILSSKKLLLSDSGFYLCAWSTGTGPYEQYFGPGTRLTVT.

Written as DNA, the CDR3 is TGTGCCAGCAGCTTAGTAAGCACAGATACGCAGTATTTT. This sequence encodes CASSLVSTDTQYF. This chain links TRBV7-6 with TRBJ2-3, with D uncertain. This CDR3 is built from 13 residues. CDR1 and CDR2 (germline): SGHVS, FNYEAQ. Trimming shortened V by 1 base and J by 0 bases, and 2 bases separated the two germline ends.

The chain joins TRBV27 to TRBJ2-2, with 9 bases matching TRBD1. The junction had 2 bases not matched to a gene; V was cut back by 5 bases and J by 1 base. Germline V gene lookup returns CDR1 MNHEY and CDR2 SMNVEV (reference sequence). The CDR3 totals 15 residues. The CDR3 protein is CASSPGQGNTGELFF. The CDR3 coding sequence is TGTGCCAGCAGTCCGGGACAGGGGAACACCGGGGAGCTGTTTTTT.